Listed here are 29 T cell receptor beta chains from one sample, sequenced in a study of breast tumors, draining lymph nodes, adjacent tissues. Axillary draining lymph nodes of breast cancer patients supplied the node samples. In TCRdb, the multiplex PCR reads were re-called with MiXCR into one record per CDR3 protein. The sample records some 140,000 distinct CDR3 sequences, about a fifth being singletons. The sequenced material came from axillary lymph node tissue. The receptors were sampled from a female donor with breast cancer. Some clones in this sample may be carry-over from other donors' samples.

Concerning this clonotype: Being one base from a much bigger clone, this may be a read error. V usage is TRBV7-2 and J usage is TRBJ2-2, with D maybe TRBD2 (6 bases). Trimming left V 1 base short and J 4 bases short, with 13 bases between. Germline assignment: CDR1 SGHTA and CDR2 FQGNSA. CDR3 length: 16 residues. CDR3: CASSLVSGGSTGELFF. The DNA of the CDR3 is TGTGCCAGCAGCTTAGTCAGCGGAGGGAGCACCGGGGAGCTGTTTTTT.

Of note for this clonotype: Just one base apart from a much larger clone, this may be a read error. The chain employs TRBV30 and TRBJ2-3; 8 bases map to TRBD2. From germline, CDR1 is GTSNPN and CDR2 SVGIG (reference sequence). The CDR3 is 14 amino acids. The CDR3 spells CVWSARGARDTQYF. CDR3 in DNA: TGTGTCTGGAGTGCGCGGGGGGCTCGGGATACGCAGTATTTT.

This clonotype was seen only a few times. A read error may explain this, as a much larger clone is one base away. The rearrangement links TRBV5-1 to TRBJ2-1; 8 bases match TRBD1. Germline V CDR1 and CDR2: SGHRS, YFSETQ. This CDR3 is 16 amino acids long. Here the CDR3 reads CASGLVPGQGDNEQFF. The DNA of the CDR3 is TGCGCCAGCGGCTTGGTTCCCGGACAGGGAGACAATGAGCAGTTCTTC.

For this clonotype: A much larger clone lies a single base off, so this may be a read error. V gene TRBV19 combines with J gene TRBJ2-2, with TRBD2 identical over 11 bases. This CDR3 has 16 residues. Germline CDR1 is LNHDA and CDR2 is SQIVND (reference sequence). The V segment lost 11 bases and the J segment 4 bases; nucleotides outside the gene matches: 12. The CDR3 sequence is CAGTKLAGEGTGELFF. The CDR3 DNA reads as TGTGCCGGTACAAAACTAGCGGGAGAGGGCACCGGGGAGCTGTTTTTT.

This clonotype was recorded at least ten times. This chain joins TRBV19 and TRBJ1-3; no clear D gene. V lost 2 bases, J lost 4 bases, and 18 bases lay in between. This CDR3 region has 17 residues. Germline V lookup: CDR1 LNHDA, CDR2 SQIVND (reference sequence). The DNA for the CDR3 is TGTGCCAGTAGTATATCTACCGGACCGATCCGAGGAAACACCATATATTTT. Encoded protein: CASSISTGPIRGNTIYF.

Concerning this clonotype: A read error is possible here, since a much larger clone lies one base away. The V call is TRBV12-5, the J call TRBJ2-2, with D perhaps matching TRBD1 (6 bases). The CDR3 extends over 11 amino acids. Germline V gene data show CDR1 as LGHNT and CDR2 as FRNRAP. V gave up 7 bases and J gave up 12 bases, with 12 bases separating them. CDR3 coding DNA: TGTGCTAGTGTGTACACAGGGAAGCTGTTTTTT. The encoded protein is CASVYTGKLFF.

Concerning this clonotype: A single base separates this from a much larger clone, so it may be a read error. This chain joins TRBV20-1 and TRBJ2-3, with 9 bases identical to TRBD2. The germline V gene has CDR1 DFQATT and CDR2 SNEGSKA (reference sequence). The CDR3 sequence is 15 residues long. The CDR3 DNA reads TGCGGTGCTAGAGACACTAGCGGGTTTGGGGATACGCAGTATTTT. It yields the protein CGARDTSGFGDTQYF.

This clonotype has at least ten counts. The CDR3 region has the DNA TGCAGCGTTGACCTTGGCGATTGGGATACGCAGTATTTT. The encoded protein is CSVDLGDWDTQYF. V is TRBV29-1 and J is TRBJ2-3, with unresolved D. This CDR3 has 13 residues. V was clipped by 3 bases and J by 6 bases, with 13 bases between them. Germline-derived CDR1 and CDR2 are SQVTM and ANQGSEA.

This clonotype was picked up many times. CDR3 loop: CASSVAGSLSYNEQFF. In nucleotides, the CDR3 is TGTGCCAGCAGCGTAGCGGGTAGCTTAAGCTACAATGAGCAGTTCTTC. The gene calls are TRBV9 and TRBJ2-1; D is undetermined. Germline lookup yields CDR1 SGDLS and CDR2 YYNGEE. The CDR3 contains 16 residues. The V and J ends lost 0 bases and 3 bases respectively, with 13 bases between them.

This clonotype was detected ten times or more. The rearrangement joins TRBV2 to TRBJ2-6; a possible D gene is TRBD1 (5 bases). Germline CDR1 reads SNHLY; CDR2 reads FYNNEI. CDR3 size: 15 residues. The germline V and J ends were trimmed by 5 bases and 3 bases, with 11 bases remaining between them. The CDR3 spells CASSPDTGGANVLTF. For the CDR3, the DNA is TGTGCCAGCAGTCCGGACACAGGTGGGGCCAACGTCCTGACTTTC.

The sample holds many counts of this clonotype. J is TRBJ2-1 and V is TRBV20-1; possible D gene TRBD2, 5 bases. The germline V and J ends were trimmed by 7 bases and 7 bases, with 14 bases remaining between them. CDR1 is DFQATT, CDR2 SNEGSKA, per germline (reference sequence). There are 12 residues in the CDR3. DNA of the CDR3: TGCAGTGTCGGCTGGAGGAAGAATGAGCAGTTCTTC. It yields the protein CSVGWRKNEQFF.

This clonotype was seen a handful of times. The chain joins TRBV7-9 to TRBJ1-4, with D maybe TRBD1 (6 bases). There are 17 residues in the CDR3. V was trimmed by 4 bases and J by 0 bases, leaving 15 bases between them. Germline CDR1 and CDR2: SEHNR and FQNEAQ (reference sequence). The CDR3 region has the DNA TGTGCCAGCAGCTACCGTGGGGGGCCTGCAACTAATGAAAAACTGTTTTTT. It encodes CASSYRGGPATNEKLFF. Full variable domain (rest looked up from reference TRBV7-9 and TRBJ1-4): DTGVSQNPRHKITKRGQNVTFRCDPISEHNRLYWYRQTLGQGPEFLTYFQNEAQLEKSRLLSDRFSAERPKGSFSTLEIQRTEQGDSAMYLCASSYRGGPATNEKLFFGSGTQLSVL.

This clonotype was seen at least ten times. The chain recombines TRBV12-3 or TRBV12-4 with TRBJ2-7, with 16 bases aligning to TRBD2. The trim removed 3 bases at V and 0 bases at J, leaving 5 bases unmatched. The CDR3 spans 18 residues. CDR3 amino acids: CASSLGTSGRGYSYEQYF. The CDR3 DNA follows: TGTGCCAGCAGTTTGGGGACTAGCGGGAGGGGATACTCCTACGAGCAGTACTTC.

This clonotype was recorded many times. The chain is built from TRBV30 and TRBJ2-5; D perhaps matches TRBD1 (6 bases). Per germline, CDR1 GTSNPN and CDR2 SVGIG (reference sequence). The CDR3 has 13 residues. The CDR3, as DNA: TGTGCTCAGGGGCCGAAGGAACAAGAGACCCAGTACTTC. Translating gives CAQGPKEQETQYF.

The gene calls are TRBV30 and TRBJ1-4; D is uncertain. CDR3 length: 12 residues. Germline-derived CDR1 and CDR2 are GTSNPN and SVGIG (reference sequence). V lost 0 bases, J lost 7 bases, and 6 bases lay in between. CDR3 in amino acids: CAWSVEGEKLFF. The CDR3 DNA reads as TGTGCCTGGAGTGTTGAGGGTGAAAAACTGTTTTTT.

This clonotype was seen ten or more times. J is TRBJ2-7 and V is TRBV5-4, with 11 bases aligning to TRBD2. The CDR3 is made up of 15 amino acids. Germline V lookup: CDR1 SGHNT, CDR2 YYREEE (reference sequence). V was clipped by 1 base and J by 5 bases; unmatched bases: 5. DNA for the CDR3: TGTGCCAGCAGCTTGACTAGCGGGAGTGGCGACGAGCAGTACTTC. Its translation: CASSLTSGSGDEQYF. Full variable domain (missing parts from reference TRBV5-4 and TRBJ2-7): ETGVTQSPTHLIKTRGQQVTLRCSSQSGHNTVSWYQQALGQGPQFIFQYYREEENGRGNFPPRFSGLQFPNYSSELNVNALELDDSALYLCASSLTSGSGDEQYFGPGTRLTVT.

Comments on this clonotype: This could be a read error, since a much larger clone is one nucleotide away. The chain links TRBV12-3 or TRBV12-4 to TRBJ2-6; D gene unclear. The CDR3 has 15 residues. CDR3 in amino acids: CAGSSSVSGANVLTF. The CDR3 DNA follows: TGTGCCGGCAGTTCCTCAGTCTCTGGGGCCAACGTCCTGACTTTC.

This clonotype was observed at least ten times. The chain links TRBV28 to TRBJ1-4; 12 nucleotides agree with TRBD1. The CDR3 runs 17 residues. Germline V gene sequence: CDR1 MDHEN, CDR2 SYDVKM. V was pared by 6 bases and J by 4 bases, with 9 bases of the junction left unmatched. The CDR3 is CASSVKGQGAVNEKLFF. CDR3 nucleotides: TGTGCCAGCAGCGTGAAGGGACAGGGGGCCGTTAATGAAAAACTGTTTTTT.

At least ten counts were recorded for this clonotype. The rearrangement uses TRBV6-2 or TRBV6-3 and TRBJ2-3; D is perhaps TRBD1 or TRBD2 (5 bases each). The CDR3 consists of 12 residues. CDR1 MNHEY and CDR2 SVGEGT come from the germline V gene. V was pared by 5 bases and J by 9 bases, with 12 bases between. Here the CDR3 reads CASSPGPQTQYF. The CDR3 nucleotides are TGTGCCAGCAGTCCGGGGCCGCAAACGCAGTATTTT.

Points on this clonotype: A much larger clone sits a single nucleotide away, making a read error possible. CDR3 DNA: TGCGCCAGCAGTGAGCAAACTAGCGGGACCTACAATGGGCAGTTCTTC. Amino acids: CASSEQTSGTYNGQFF. V gene TRBV10-1 combines with J gene TRBJ2-1, with 10 bases matching TRBD2. This CDR3 contains 16 residues. The V gene's germline CDR1 is WNHNN and CDR2 SYGVQD (reference sequence).

This clonotype has at least ten counts. The gene calls are TRBV9 and TRBJ2-7, with D possibly matching TRBD1 (5 bases). The V gene's germline CDR1 is SGDLS and CDR2 YYNGEE. Deletions cut 0 bases from V and 3 bases from J, with 10 bases between. The CDR3 length is 14 residues. The CDR3 region is CASSVADTGYEQYF. CDR3 nucleotide sequence: TGTGCCAGCAGCGTAGCGGACACGGGCTACGAGCAGTACTTC.

This clonotype was seen more than once but under ten times. The genes are TRBV30 and TRBJ2-2; a weak D match, TRBD2 (7 bases). The CDR3 is 13 residues long. Trimming shortened V by 1 base and J by 6 bases, and 9 bases separated the two germline ends. Germline CDR1 and CDR2: GTSNPN and SVGIG (reference sequence). The CDR3 coding sequence is TGTGCCTGGAGTGGGGAGGGGGCCGGGGAGCTGTTTTTT. Its protein product is CAWSGEGAGELFF.

This clonotype was found a few times. The genes are TRBV19 and TRBJ2-2, with TRBD2 matching 12 bases. Trimming took 3 bases from V and 4 from J; bases not matched to a gene: 6. Germline V gives CDR1 LNHDA, CDR2 SQIVND (reference sequence). The CDR3 is made up of 17 amino acids. DNA for the CDR3: TGTGCCAGTAGTATTGCCCGACTAGCGGGGGTCACCGGGGAGCTGTTTTTT. Its protein is CASSIARLAGVTGELFF.

This clonotype was picked up many times. This sequence joins TRBV6-4 and TRBJ2-2; TRBD1 or TRBD2 may be the D gene (7 bases each). V gave up 7 bases and J gave up 4 bases, with 22 bases separating them. The germline CDR1 and CDR2 sequences are MRHNA and SNTAGT. This CDR3 is 17 amino acids long. Here the CDR3 DNA reads TGTGCCAGCACCCGCAGGGGGGGACGGATCCTCACCGGGGAGCTGTTTTTT. Its translation: CASTRRGGRILTGELFF.

This clonotype was counted a few times. A much larger clone lies one base from this, so it may be a read error. Since the CDR3 does not end with the conserved phenylalanine or tryptophan, this likely comes from a read error. The gene calls are TRBV30 and TRBJ2-3, with 15 positions matching TRBD2. This CDR3 is 16 amino acids long. The trim removed 4 bases at V and 5 bases at J, leaving 7 bases unmatched. Germline V CDR1 and CDR2: GTSNPN, SVGIG (reference sequence). In DNA form, the CDR3 reads TGTGCCTGGACTATGGGACTAGCGGGAGGAGGAGATACGCAGTATCTT. Its protein product is CAWTMGLAGGGDTQYL.

The table lists this clonotype with a few counts. The genes are TRBV3-1 and TRBJ2-3, with 11 bases fitting TRBD2. The CDR3 covers 16 residues. Germline lookup yields CDR1 LGHDT and CDR2 YNNKEL (reference sequence). Trimming at V came to 1 base and at J to 4 bases, leaving 4 bases not matched to a gene. The CDR3 sequence is CASSQARLAGSDTQYF. The CDR3 coding sequence is TGTGCCAGCAGCCAAGCTAGACTAGCGGGGTCAGATACGCAGTATTTT.

In its sample, this clonotype was seen many times. The chain couples TRBV29-1 to TRBJ2-7; possible D gene TRBD2, 6 bases. The germline V and J ends were trimmed by 6 bases and 3 bases, with 12 bases remaining between them. This CDR3 has 12 residues. Germline assignment: CDR1 SQVTM and CDR2 ANQGSEA. CDR3: CSVRDLGYEQYF. As DNA, the CDR3 is TGCAGCGTCCGGGACTTAGGCTACGAGCAGTACTTC.

This clonotype has ten or more counts. This chain connects TRBV12-3 or TRBV12-4 to TRBJ2-1; D is ambiguous. The V end was cut by 7 bases, the J end by 9 bases, with 25 bases between. CDR3 length equals 16 residues. CDR3 sequence (DNA): TGTGCCAGCACCCTCGCGATCCGGAGACGAGCCAGTGAGCAGTTCTTC. Translating it yields CASTLAIRRRASEQFF.

There are many counts of this clonotype. The genes are TRBV4-3 and TRBJ2-2, with D possibly being TRBD2 (5 bases). The CDR3 sequence is 15 residues long. CDR1 and CDR2 (germline): LGHNA, YSLEER. With 1 base removed from V and 7 bases from J, the gap between germline ends came to 13 bases. CDR3 amino acids: CASSQVTTKGGELFF. The CDR3 nucleotides read TGCGCCAGCAGCCAAGTGACTACGAAGGGCGGGGAGCTGTTTTTT.